Given below is one T cell receptor beta chain in context. The data belong to a study of blood T cell repertoires in COVID-19. Profiling relied on immunoSEQ multiplex PCR, and the TCRdb table lists in-frame clones only, not all of them. The sample contains over 70,000 clones, around 90% of which appear only once. Between the trimmed V and J ends, which lost 5 bases and 4 bases, there was a span of 8 bases. This CDR3 has 12 residues. CDR1 is MNHEY, CDR2 SVGEGT, per germline. The clonotype originates from a man older than 75 with acute or convalescent COVID-19. The chain is built from TRBV6-2 or TRBV6-3 and TRBJ1-1; D remains unclear. The sequenced material came from peripheral blood. The CDR3 nucleotides read TGTGCCAGCAGTCGAGCGGTCACTGAAGCTTTCTTT. Translating gives CASSRAVTEAFF.